The 17 T cell receptor beta chains below were found in one sample sequenced in a study of T cell repertoires in cytomegalovirus infection. TCRdb ran MiXCR on the reads and lists one entry per CDR3 protein. The sample gives 250,000 to 300,000 distinct CDR3 sequences, approximately 17% of which show up once; around half is in the top ten. The sequenced material came from CD8+ T cells from PBMCs. Source of these receptors: a human donor in good health (CMV status not recorded). Some clones in this sample may be carry-over from other donors' samples.

A few counts support this clonotype. One end of the junction does not line up with germline, which may come from a read error. The rearrangement uses TRBV7-9 and TRBJ2-1; TRBD1 might be the D (5 bases). CDR1 SEHNR and CDR2 FQNEAQ come from the germline V gene (reference sequence). CDR3 length: 12 residues. For the CDR3, the DNA is TGTGCCAGCAGCTTAGAGACAGTGGAGTTGGCCTTC. Translated, it gives CASSLETVELAF.

This clonotype has just a few counts. The rearrangement joins TRBV5-4 to TRBJ2-3; TRBD2 matches at 7 bases. Germline assignment: CDR1 SGHNT and CDR2 YYREEE (reference sequence). The CDR3 has 16 amino acids. V shed 4 bases, J shed 0 bases, and the junction held 8 bases outside the gene matches. The CDR3 protein is CASSTQRGSSTDTQYF. DNA for the CDR3: TGTGCCAGCAGCACCCAGCGGGGATCAAGCACAGATACGCAGTATTTT. Full variable domain (rest looked up from reference TRBV5-4 and TRBJ2-3): ETGVTQSPTHLIKTRGQQVTLRCSSQSGHNTVSWYQQALGQGPQFIFQYYREEENGRGNFPPRFSGLQFPNYSSELNVNALELDDSALYLCASSTQRGSSTDTQYFGPGTRLTVL.

V is TRBV3-1 and J is TRBJ2-2; 12 positions match TRBD2. The CDR3 consists of 17 residues. Per germline, CDR1 LGHDT and CDR2 YNNKEL (reference sequence). J was trimmed by 0 bases and V by 4 bases; bases with no gene match: 3. The CDR3 reads CASSPTSGGTNTGELFF. DNA of the CDR3: TGTGCCAGCAGCCCCACTAGCGGGGGGACGAACACCGGGGAGCTGTTTTTT.

This CDR3 is CATSREGDTTLYEQYF. The CDR3 DNA is TGTGCCACCAGCAGAGAGGGTGATACGACCCTCTACGAGCAGTACTTC. The J gene is TRBJ2-7, the V gene TRBV15; D gene unclear. V gave up 0 bases and J gave up 3 bases, with 15 bases separating them. From germline, CDR1 is LNHNV and CDR2 YYDKDF (reference sequence). The CDR3 is 16 residues long.

In this sample, this clonotype turned up many times. CDR3 protein: CSAETLAASGAYEQYF. The CDR3 region has the DNA TGCAGTGCCGAAACTTTGGCGGCTAGCGGGGCCTACGAGCAGTACTTC. The chain joins TRBV20-1 to TRBJ2-7; the match to TRBD2 covers 9 bases. After removal of 6 bases from V and 2 bases from J, the junction contained 14 bases not matched to a gene. From germline, CDR1 is DFQATT and CDR2 SNEGSKA (reference sequence). The CDR3 is 16 amino acids.

This clonotype was seen many times. This chain joins TRBV7-8 and TRBJ2-1; D not resolved. The CDR3 runs 11 residues. Trimming removed 10 bases at V and 9 bases at J, with 13 bases between. In germline, CDR1 is SGHVS, CDR2 FQNEAQ. CDR3 nucleotides: TGTGCCATACCAGAAGGTAGTGAGCAGTTCTTC. The encoded protein is CAIPEGSEQFF.

This clonotype turned up a few times. The V gene is TRBV29-1, the J gene TRBJ1-2; no reliable D call. The V end lost 2 bases, the J end lost 6 bases, and 22 bases lay between the germline ends. CDR3 length equals 16 residues. The germline CDR1 and CDR2 sequences are SQVTM and ANQGSEA. CDR3 sequence: CSVESLFSPGTNGYTF. CDR3 bases: TGCAGCGTTGAAAGCCTTTTTTCTCCTGGAACCAATGGCTACACCTTC.

This clonotype was recorded at least ten times. J is TRBJ1-1 and V is TRBV9; D remains unclear. This CDR3 is 12 amino acids long. Per germline, CDR1 SGDLS and CDR2 YYNGEE. The V end lost 6 bases, the J end lost 7 bases, and 13 bases lay between the germline ends. CDR3: CASTGIRGEAFF. The CDR3 DNA follows: TGTGCCAGCACTGGGATTCGGGGTGAAGCTTTCTTT.

The chain is built from TRBV5-6 and TRBJ1-1; D is perhaps TRBD1 (6 bases). Germline V lookup: CDR1 SGHDT, CDR2 YYEEEE. This CDR3 contains 14 residues. V was clipped by 1 base and J by 1 base, with 8 bases between them. This chain's CDR3 is CASSLPGENTEAFF. As DNA, the CDR3 is TGTGCCAGCAGCTTGCCAGGGGAGAACACTGAAGCTTTCTTT.

This chain joins TRBV28 and TRBJ2-7, with 10 nucleotides matching TRBD1. CDR1 is MDHEN and CDR2 is SYDVKM in the germline V gene. V gave up 9 bases and J gave up 3 bases; unmatched junction bases: 5. CDR3 length: 13 residues. CDR3 sequence: CASRGDRGYEQYF. CDR3 DNA sequence: TGTGCCAGTCGGGGGGACAGGGGCTACGAGCAGTACTTC.

This clonotype was seen ten or more times. The CDR3 reads CASSRGQGLVQPQHF. CDR3 bases: TGTGCCAGCAGTCGCGGACAGGGGCTGGTTCAGCCCCAGCATTTT. This chain uses TRBV2 with TRBJ1-5; 9 bases agree with TRBD1. The V segment lost 5 bases and the J segment 6 bases; nucleotides outside the gene matches: 8. Germline CDR1 reads SNHLY; CDR2 reads FYNNEI. The CDR3 loop spans 15 amino acids.

This clonotype was observed a handful of times. The rearrangement joins TRBV25-1 to TRBJ1-2; D call uncertain. The length of the CDR3 is 13 residues. Germline V gene sequence: CDR1 MGHDK, CDR2 SYGVNS. V gave up 0 bases and J gave up 6 bases, with 8 bases separating them. CDR3 bases: TGTGCCAGCAGTGAATATTTCCCCGATGGCTACACCTTC. The encoded protein is CASSEYFPDGYTF.

This clonotype was recorded many times. The chain links TRBV6-2 or TRBV6-3 to TRBJ2-1, with D uncertain. The CDR3 runs to 18 residues. Trimming left V 5 bases short and J 6 bases short, with 26 bases between. The germline V gene encodes CDR1 MNHEY and CDR2 SVGEGT. CDR3 region: CASSPEEQGVSWGNEQFF. The CDR3 DNA is TGTGCCAGCAGTCCCGAAGAGCAAGGTGTCTCCTGGGGCAATGAGCAGTTCTTC.

This clonotype was recorded at least ten times. This chain links TRBV12-3 or TRBV12-4 with TRBJ2-5; D possibly corresponds to TRBD2 (7 bases). This CDR3 has 14 residues. V lost 6 bases, J lost 5 bases, and 16 bases lay in between. As DNA, the CDR3 is TGTGCCAGCAGCTCTGCGGGGGCCCCGGAGACCCAGTACTTC. It specifies CASSSAGAPETQYF.

There are many counts of this clonotype. This chain connects TRBV7-8 to TRBJ2-7, with D perhaps TRBD2 (6 bases). CDR1 is SGHVS, CDR2 FQNEAQ, per germline. The V end lost 5 bases, the J end lost 3 bases, and 20 bases lay between the germline ends. The CDR3 runs 16 residues. This CDR3 is CASSPLSGETIYEQYF. For the CDR3, the DNA is TGTGCCAGCAGCCCCCTGTCGGGGGAAACAATCTACGAGCAGTACTTC.

This chain connects TRBV20-1 to TRBJ2-1, with D possibly matching TRBD1 (6 bases). Trimming stripped 5 bases from V and 4 bases from J, with 15 bases between. The CDR3 is made up of 14 amino acids. Per germline, CDR1 DFQATT and CDR2 SNEGSKA (reference sequence). CDR3 amino acids: CSAPGRGFYNEQFF. The DNA for the CDR3 is TGCAGTGCTCCGGGCAGGGGTTTTTACAATGAGCAGTTCTTC.

At least ten counts were recorded for this clonotype. The chain employs TRBV7-9 and TRBJ2-7, with D perhaps assigned TRBD1 or TRBD2 (5 bases each). Germline loops: CDR1 SEHNR, CDR2 FQNEAQ (reference sequence). The length of the CDR3 is 13 residues. Trimming pared 5 bases from V and 3 bases from J, leaving 11 bases between. CDR3 bases: TGTGCCAGCAGCCCGGGGACGGTCTACGAGCAGTACTTC. It encodes CASSPGTVYEQYF.